This entry lists 22 T cell receptor beta chains sequenced from one sample in a study of blood T cell repertoires in COVID-19. Measured with immunoSEQ multiplex PCR; TCRdb has only the in-frame clones, and not every one. The sample holds under 300,000 clones, around 88% seen once. Sequencing used PBMCs or T cells enriched from blood (not recorded which). These receptors all stem from a middle-aged man who had recovered from COVID-19.

V is TRBV27 and J is TRBJ1-2, with 7 positions matching TRBD1. Germline CDR1 is MNHEY and CDR2 is SMNVEV (reference sequence). Losses at the gene ends were 5 bases for V and 6 bases for J; bases not matched to a gene: 3. CDR3 length: 12 amino acids. For the CDR3, the DNA is TGTGCCAGCAGTACGACAGGGAATGGCTACACCTTC. Translation: CASSTTGNGYTF.

This rearrangement joins TRBV5-6 to TRBJ1-5; D is perhaps TRBD1 (5 bases). Germline V gene sequence: CDR1 SGHDT, CDR2 YYEEEE. CDR3 length equals 13 residues. V lost 2 bases to trimming and J lost 4 bases, with 7 bases between them. The CDR3 DNA reads as TGTGCCAGCAGCTTCCAGGGAAATCAGCCCCAGCATTTT. Its protein is CASSFQGNQPQHF.

The chain has TRBV30 and TRBJ2-7, with D tentatively TRBD2 (5 bases). This CDR3 is 15 amino acids long. Germline V gives CDR1 GTSNPN, CDR2 SVGIG (reference sequence). The V end lost 5 bases, the J end lost 2 bases, and 19 bases lay between the germline ends. The CDR3 region is CAWAAVPGNTYEQYF. CDR3 nucleotide sequence: TGTGCCTGGGCCGCTGTCCCGGGGAACACCTACGAGCAGTACTTC.

J is TRBJ1-2 and V is TRBV19, with a possible D match to TRBD1 (6 bases). Trimming left V 7 bases short and J 4 bases short, with 10 bases between. Germline loops: CDR1 LNHDA, CDR2 SQIVND (reference sequence). The CDR3 loop spans 12 amino acids. The DNA of the CDR3 is TGTGCCAGTACAGGGGCAGTCTATGGCTACACCTTC. It translates to CASTGAVYGYTF.

The V gene is TRBV28, the J gene TRBJ2-7; 7 bases align to TRBD1. Looked up from germline, CDR1 is MDHEN and CDR2 is SYDVKM. The V gene end was trimmed by 0 bases and the J gene end by 4 bases; junction bases not matched to a gene: 0. The CDR3 is made up of 13 amino acids. The CDR3, as DNA: TGTGCCAGCAGTTTATGGGGACAGTACGAGCAGTACTTC. It yields the protein CASSLWGQYEQYF. Supplemented by reference TRBV28 and TRBJ2-7, the full variable domain reads DVKVTQSSRYLVKRTGEKVFLECVQDMDHENMFWYRQDPGLGLRLIYFSYDVKMKEKGDIPEGYSVSREKKERFSLILESASTNQTSMYLCASSLWGQYEQYFGPGTRLTVT.

The V gene is TRBV19, the J gene TRBJ1-1, with 9 bases aligning to TRBD1. The CDR3 is made up of 20 amino acids. Trimming at V came to 1 base and at J to 1 base, leaving 16 bases not matched to a gene. CDR1 LNHDA and CDR2 SQIVND come from the germline V gene (reference sequence). The CDR3 loop reads CASSIGPGQGYEVKNTEAFF. The CDR3 DNA follows: TGTGCCAGTAGTATAGGCCCGGGACAGGGATATGAGGTGAAGAACACTGAAGCTTTCTTT.

The rearrangement uses TRBV6-2 or TRBV6-3 and TRBJ2-7; perhaps TRBD1 as D (6 bases). V was pared by 0 bases and J by 0 bases, with 15 bases between. The CDR3 sequence is 17 residues long. In germline, CDR1 is MNHEY, CDR2 SVGEGT. CDR3 amino acids: CASSYSTVGASSYEQYF. For the CDR3, the DNA is TGTGCCAGCAGTTACTCAACGGTGGGGGCGAGCTCCTACGAGCAGTACTTC.

The chain couples TRBV27 to TRBJ1-5, with 12 positions matching TRBD1. This CDR3 comprises 16 residues. Trimming cost V 2 bases and J 5 bases; bases outside gene matches: 4. The germline V gene encodes CDR1 MNHEY and CDR2 SMNVEV (reference sequence). CDR3 nucleotide sequence: TGTGCCAGCAGTTTACGCGGGACAGGGGGCGATCAGCCCCAGCATTTT. Translation: CASSLRGTGGDQPQHF.

J is TRBJ1-4 and V is TRBV10-3, with D possibly TRBD1 on 5 matching bases. Between the trimmed V and J ends, which lost 2 bases and 5 bases, there was a span of 12 bases. The V gene's germline CDR1 is ENHRY and CDR2 SYGVKD. This CDR3 region has 15 residues. The CDR3 bases are TGTGCCATCAGTGAGGGGGGGGGATCGAATGAAAAACTGTTTTTT. Protein sequence: CAISEGGGSNEKLFF.

The CDR3 DNA reads TGCGCCAGCAGCTTGATTCGGGGGGCGAACTATGGCTACACCTTC. Translating it yields CASSLIRGANYGYTF. The rearrangement joins TRBV5-1 to TRBJ1-2; a weak D match, TRBD1 (6 bases). With 1 base removed from V and 2 bases from J, the gap between germline ends came to 12 bases. The V gene's germline CDR1 is SGHRS and CDR2 YFSETQ. The CDR3 has 15 amino acids.

The gene calls are TRBV6-1 and TRBJ1-4; D is ambiguous. The CDR3 covers 16 residues. The V gene's germline CDR1 is MNHNS and CDR2 SASEGT. Trimming took off 1 base at V and 1 base at J, with 10 bases between the two ends. The CDR3: CASSEVPVRTNEKLFF. The CDR3 DNA reads TGTGCCAGCAGTGAAGTGCCCGTGAGAACTAATGAAAAACTGTTTTTT.

The gene calls are TRBV28 and TRBJ2-3; weak D call: TRBD1 (6 bases). Trimming removed 5 bases at V and 2 bases at J, with 14 bases between. This CDR3 has 15 residues. The germline CDR1 and CDR2 sequences are MDHEN and SYDVKM. CDR3 region: CASSTYRENTDTQYF. The DNA for the CDR3 is TGTGCCAGCAGTACCTACAGGGAGAACACAGATACGCAGTATTTT.

The V call is TRBV14, the J call TRBJ1-1; D not resolved. This CDR3 has 14 residues. The germline V gene has CDR1 SGHDN and CDR2 FVKESK. Trimming took 4 bases from V and 7 from J, leaving 16 bases between them. CDR3 residues: CASSRDLPGGEAFF. DNA of the CDR3: TGTGCCAGCAGCCGCGACCTTCCGGGAGGTGAAGCTTTCTTT. Full variable domain (remainder filled in from reference TRBV14 and TRBJ1-1): EAGVTQFPSHSVIEKGQTVTLRCDPISGHDNLYWYRRVMGKEIKFLLHFVKESKQDESGMPNNRFLAERTGGTYSTLKVQPAELEDSGVYFCASSRDLPGGEAFFGQGTRLTVV.

This clone was picked up a small number of times. The genes are TRBV6-5 and TRBJ1-4; the D is unclear. CDR3 length equals 11 residues. V lost 6 bases, J lost 8 bases, and 7 bases lay in between. Germline CDR1 MNHEY, CDR2 SVGAGI. The CDR3 region is CASRLTEKLFF. Here the CDR3 DNA reads TGTGCCAGCAGGCTGACAGAAAAACTGTTTTTT.

A few counts support this clone. The V gene is TRBV28, the J gene TRBJ1-1, with a weak D call TRBD1 (5 bases). The CDR3 is made up of 15 amino acids. V lost 6 bases, J lost 1 base, and 15 bases lay in between. Germline CDR1 is MDHEN and CDR2 is SYDVKM. CDR3 in DNA: TGTGCCAGCAGACCCCACGGGGGTCGGAACACTGAAGCTTTCTTT. Residues: CASRPHGGRNTEAFF. Filled out from reference TRBV28 and TRBJ1-1, the complete variable domain reads DVKVTQSSRYLVKRTGEKVFLECVQDMDHENMFWYRQDPGLGLRLIYFSYDVKMKEKGDIPEGYSVSREKKERFSLILESASTNQTSMYLCASRPHGGRNTEAFFGQGTRLTVV.

The chain combines TRBV28 with TRBJ1-5; tentatively, D is TRBD1 (5 bases). This CDR3 is 15 amino acids long. Trimming pared 6 bases from V and 4 bases from J, leaving 16 bases between. Germline CDR1 and CDR2: MDHEN and SYDVKM. This chain's CDR3 is CASRVRAGPNQPQHF. The CDR3 DNA sequence: TGTGCCAGCAGGGTCAGGGCAGGGCCTAATCAGCCCCAGCATTTT.

The genes are TRBV2 and TRBJ1-5; 8 bases fit TRBD1. J was trimmed by 4 bases and V by 2 bases; bases with no gene match: 4. This CDR3 has 15 amino acids. Germline-derived CDR1 and CDR2 are SNHLY and FYNNEI. CDR3 sequence: CASSEQGAGNQPQHF. CDR3 DNA sequence: TGTGCCAGCAGTGAACAGGGGGCTGGGAATCAGCCCCAGCATTTT.

V and J are TRBV18 and TRBJ1-4; no definite D call. There are 15 residues in the CDR3. Trimming removed 4 bases at V and 0 bases at J, with 9 bases between. Germline CDR1 KGHSH, CDR2 LQKENI. The CDR3 DNA follows: TGTGCCAGCTCACAAAATTATGCAACTAATGAAAAACTGTTTTTT. Translated, it gives CASSQNYATNEKLFF.

This clone was found once. The chain carries TRBV10-2 and TRBJ2-7; TRBD2 might be the D (6 bases). Germline V gene data show CDR1 as WSHSY and CDR2 as SAAADI. The CDR3 length is 14 residues. V gave up 7 bases and J gave up 2 bases, with 15 bases separating them. The CDR3 nucleotides are TGCGCCAGCAATAGGGACTTCGACGCCTACGAGCAGTACTTC. It yields the protein CASNRDFDAYEQYF.

The CDR3 DNA sequence: TGTGCCAGTAGTTTGTCAGGGCCATCCTACGAGCAGTACTTC. It is translated as CASSLSGPSYEQYF. The chain links TRBV19 to TRBJ2-7, with a possible D match to TRBD1 (5 bases). This CDR3 is built from 14 residues. CDR1 and CDR2 from the germline V gene are LNHDA and SQIVND (reference sequence). V dropped 5 bases and J dropped 1 base, with 12 bases sitting between them.

The gene calls are TRBV12-5 and TRBJ2-1; the match to TRBD1 covers 9 bases. Germline V CDR1 and CDR2: LGHNT, FRNRAP. V trimming: 5 bases; J trimming: 0 bases; junction bases outside the gene matches: 8. The CDR3 spans 17 residues. The CDR3 bases are TGTGCTAGTGGTAACGCCGGGACAGGGAGCTCCTACAATGAGCAGTTCTTC. Protein sequence: CASGNAGTGSSYNEQFF.

This clone was seen a handful of times. The chain has TRBV29-1 and TRBJ2-7; D may be TRBD2 (6 bases). Germline loops: CDR1 SQVTM, CDR2 ANQGSEA. This CDR3 has 14 residues. V lost 4 bases and J lost 0, with 13 bases in between. CDR3 sequence: CSVVQEGLSYEQYF. In DNA form, the CDR3 reads TGCAGCGTTGTTCAGGAGGGACTCTCCTACGAGCAGTACTTC.